This TCR beta chain was sequenced in a study of graft-versus-host responses after intestinal transplantation. The wider study: The transplants performed in recipients were multivisceral, liver-intestinal, or isolated intestinal. Induction with anti-thymocyte globulin, then tacrolimus and steroids for roughly three years, was given to all recipients. Study observations and caveats: Peak levels of circulating GvH clones tracked with early post-transplant HvG declines. Graft-donor T cell macrochimerism in patients accompanied high graft-versus-host to host-versus-graft clonal ratios in allografts.

Regarding this clone: Antigen: not known. The same CDR3 can be traced to other DNA sequences in this sample.

Profiling relied on immunoSEQ multiplex PCR, and the TCRdb table lists in-frame clones only, not all of them. The top ten hold around 0.12% of the sample, which has about 120,000 clones, 90% to 95% seen once. Germline values: CDR1 SGHDT, CDR2 YYEEEE. V lost 5 bases and J lost 7, with 10 bases in between. CDR3 length: 11 residues. This receptor was taken from a human donor who received an intestinal transplant. The chain has TRBV5-6 and TRBJ2-7; D not certain. The material sequenced was unstimulated CD4+ T cells sorted from spleen or lymph node cells, taken before intestinal transplant. The CDR3 region is CASSLMGEQYF. Written as DNA, the CDR3 is TGTGCCAGCAGTTTGATGGGGGAGCAGTACTTC.